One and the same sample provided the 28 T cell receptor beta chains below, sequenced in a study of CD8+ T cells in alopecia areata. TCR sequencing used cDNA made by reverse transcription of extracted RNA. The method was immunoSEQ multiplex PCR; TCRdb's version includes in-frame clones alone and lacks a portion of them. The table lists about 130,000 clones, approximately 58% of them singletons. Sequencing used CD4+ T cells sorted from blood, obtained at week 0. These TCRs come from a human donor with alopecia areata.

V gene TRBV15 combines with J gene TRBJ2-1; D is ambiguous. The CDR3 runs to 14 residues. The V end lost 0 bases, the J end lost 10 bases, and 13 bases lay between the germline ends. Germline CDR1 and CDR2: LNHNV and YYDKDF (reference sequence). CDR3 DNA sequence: TGTGCCACCAGCAGAGAGTCTGGAGTCGCGGAGCAGTTCTTC. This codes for CATSRESGVAEQFF.

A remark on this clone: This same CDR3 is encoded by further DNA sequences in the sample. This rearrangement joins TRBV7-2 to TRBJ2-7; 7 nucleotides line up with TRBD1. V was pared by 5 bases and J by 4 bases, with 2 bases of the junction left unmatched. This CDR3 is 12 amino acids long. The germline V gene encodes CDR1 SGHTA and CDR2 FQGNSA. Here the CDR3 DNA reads TGTGCCAGCAGCCTGGGACAGTACGAGCAGTACTTC. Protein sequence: CASSLGQYEQYF.

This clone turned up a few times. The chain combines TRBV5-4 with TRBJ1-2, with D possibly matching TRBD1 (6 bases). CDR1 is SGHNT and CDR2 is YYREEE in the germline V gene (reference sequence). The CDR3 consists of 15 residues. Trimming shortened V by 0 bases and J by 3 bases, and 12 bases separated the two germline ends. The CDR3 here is CASSLARGPDYGYTF. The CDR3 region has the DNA TGTGCCAGCAGCTTGGCCCGGGGGCCGGACTATGGCTACACCTTC.

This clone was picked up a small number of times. CDR3 sequence (DNA): TGTGCCAGCAGCGTCTCCCGGGGAGCGGGGGGGGCGTACTTC. Its translation is CASSVSRGAGGAYF. The chain links TRBV7-2 to TRBJ2-5; 10 positions agree with TRBD2. Trimming at V came to 5 bases and at J to 13 bases, leaving 13 bases not matched to a gene. The germline CDR1 and CDR2 sequences are SGHTA and FQGNSA. This CDR3 has 14 residues.

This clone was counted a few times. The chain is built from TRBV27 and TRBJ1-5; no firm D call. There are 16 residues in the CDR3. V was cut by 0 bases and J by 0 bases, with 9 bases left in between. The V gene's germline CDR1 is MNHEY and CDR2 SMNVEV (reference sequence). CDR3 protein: CASSLSTAYSNQPQHF. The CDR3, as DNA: TGTGCCAGCAGTTTATCCACAGCATATAGCAATCAGCCCCAGCATTTT.

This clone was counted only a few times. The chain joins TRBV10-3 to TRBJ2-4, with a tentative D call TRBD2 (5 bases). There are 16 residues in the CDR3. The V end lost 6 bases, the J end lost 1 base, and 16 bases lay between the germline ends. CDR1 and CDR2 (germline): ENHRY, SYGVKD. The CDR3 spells CAISIRAGGAKNIQYF. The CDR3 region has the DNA TGTGCCATCAGCATTCGGGCAGGCGGGGCCAAAAACATTCAGTACTTC.

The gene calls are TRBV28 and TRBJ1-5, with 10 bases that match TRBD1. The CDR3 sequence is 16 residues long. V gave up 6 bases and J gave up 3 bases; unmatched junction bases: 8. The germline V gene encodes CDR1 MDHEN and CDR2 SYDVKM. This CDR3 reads CASSQGTGALNQPQHF. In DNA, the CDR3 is TGTGCCAGCAGCCAGGGGACAGGGGCCCTCAATCAGCCCCAGCATTTT.

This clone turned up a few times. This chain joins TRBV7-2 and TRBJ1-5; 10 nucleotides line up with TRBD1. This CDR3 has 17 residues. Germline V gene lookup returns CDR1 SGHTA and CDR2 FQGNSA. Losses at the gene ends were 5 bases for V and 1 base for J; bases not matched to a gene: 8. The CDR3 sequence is CASSPMAGQGSNQPQHF. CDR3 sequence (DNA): TGTGCCAGCAGCCCCATGGCGGGACAGGGGAGCAATCAGCCCCAGCATTTT.

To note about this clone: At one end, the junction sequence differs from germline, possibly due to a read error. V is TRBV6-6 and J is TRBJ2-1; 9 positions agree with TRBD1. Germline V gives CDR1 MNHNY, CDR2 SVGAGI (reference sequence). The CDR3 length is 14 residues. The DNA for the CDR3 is TGTGCCAGCAGTTACCGCACAGGGGGCACTGAGCAGCTCTTC. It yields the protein CASSYRTGGTEQLF.

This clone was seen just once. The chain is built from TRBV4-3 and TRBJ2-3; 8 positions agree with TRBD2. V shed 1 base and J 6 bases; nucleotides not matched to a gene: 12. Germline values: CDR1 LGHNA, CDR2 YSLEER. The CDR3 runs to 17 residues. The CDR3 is CASSQAIAGPGTDTQYF. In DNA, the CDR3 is TGCGCCAGCAGCCAAGCCATAGCGGGGCCAGGGACGGATACGCAGTATTTT.

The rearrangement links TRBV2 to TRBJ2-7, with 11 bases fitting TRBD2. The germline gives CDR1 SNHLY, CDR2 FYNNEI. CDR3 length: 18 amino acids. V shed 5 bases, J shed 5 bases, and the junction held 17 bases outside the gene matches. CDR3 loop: CASSRLAGRTYYGNEQYF. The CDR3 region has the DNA TGTGCCAGCAGTCGACTAGCGGGGCGGACGTACTATGGGAACGAGCAGTACTTC.

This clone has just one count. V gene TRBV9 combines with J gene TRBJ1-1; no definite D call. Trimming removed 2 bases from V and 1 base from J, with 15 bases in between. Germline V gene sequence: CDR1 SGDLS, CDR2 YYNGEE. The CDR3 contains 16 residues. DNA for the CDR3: TGTGCCAGCAGCGTTGGAGTGGGGTTAGGGAACACTGAAGCTTTCTTT. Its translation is CASSVGVGLGNTEAFF.

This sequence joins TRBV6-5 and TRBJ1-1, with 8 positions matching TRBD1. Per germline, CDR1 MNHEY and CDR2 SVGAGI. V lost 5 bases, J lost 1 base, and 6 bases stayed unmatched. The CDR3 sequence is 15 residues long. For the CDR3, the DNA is TGTGCCAGCAGTCCCCGACAGGGGCAGAACACTGAAGCTTTCTTT. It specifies CASSPRQGQNTEAFF.

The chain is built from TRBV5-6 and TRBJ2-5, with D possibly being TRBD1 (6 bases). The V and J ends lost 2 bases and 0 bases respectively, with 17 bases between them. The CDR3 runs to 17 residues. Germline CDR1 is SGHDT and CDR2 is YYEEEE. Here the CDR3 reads CASSFERGGNHQETQYF. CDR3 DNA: TGTGCCAGCAGCTTCGAGCGAGGGGGAAATCACCAAGAGACCCAGTACTTC.

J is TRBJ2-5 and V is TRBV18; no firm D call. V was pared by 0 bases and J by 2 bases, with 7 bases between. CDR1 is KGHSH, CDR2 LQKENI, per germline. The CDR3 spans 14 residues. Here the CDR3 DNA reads TGTGCCAGCTCACCACCGTCAGAGCAAGAGACCCAGTACTTC. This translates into CASSPPSEQETQYF.

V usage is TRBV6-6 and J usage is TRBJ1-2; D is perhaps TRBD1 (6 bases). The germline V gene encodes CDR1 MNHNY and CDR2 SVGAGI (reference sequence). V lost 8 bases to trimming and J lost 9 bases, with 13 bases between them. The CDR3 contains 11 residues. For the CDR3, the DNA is TGTGCCAGCGGAGGGGGGATGAGCTACACCTTC. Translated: CASGGGMSYTF.

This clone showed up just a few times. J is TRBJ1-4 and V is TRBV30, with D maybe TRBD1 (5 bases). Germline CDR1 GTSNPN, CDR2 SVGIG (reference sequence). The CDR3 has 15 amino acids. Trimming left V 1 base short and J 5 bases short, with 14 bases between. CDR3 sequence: CAWSAIGTPNEKLFF. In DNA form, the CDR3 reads TGTGCCTGGAGTGCCATCGGGACTCCAAATGAAAAACTGTTTTTT.

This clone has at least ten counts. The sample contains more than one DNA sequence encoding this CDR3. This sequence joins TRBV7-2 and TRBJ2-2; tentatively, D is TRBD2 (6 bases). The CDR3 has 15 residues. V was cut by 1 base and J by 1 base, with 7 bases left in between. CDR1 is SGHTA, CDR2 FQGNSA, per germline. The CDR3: CASSLGRENTGELFF. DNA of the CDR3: TGTGCCAGCAGCTTAGGGCGGGAGAACACCGGGGAGCTGTTTTTT.

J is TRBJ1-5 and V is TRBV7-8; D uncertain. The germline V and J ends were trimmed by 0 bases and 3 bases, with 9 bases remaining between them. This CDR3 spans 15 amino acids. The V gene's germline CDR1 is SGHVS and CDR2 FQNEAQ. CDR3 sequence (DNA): TGTGCCAGCAGCTTAGCGGGGAAGGACAATCAGCCCCAGCATTTT. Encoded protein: CASSLAGKDNQPQHF.

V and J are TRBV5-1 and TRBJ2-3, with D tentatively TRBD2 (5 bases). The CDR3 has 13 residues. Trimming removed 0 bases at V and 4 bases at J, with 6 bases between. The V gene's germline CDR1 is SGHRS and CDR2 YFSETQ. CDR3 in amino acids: CASSLEDSDTQYF. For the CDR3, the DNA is TGCGCCAGCAGCTTGGAGGACTCAGATACGCAGTATTTT.

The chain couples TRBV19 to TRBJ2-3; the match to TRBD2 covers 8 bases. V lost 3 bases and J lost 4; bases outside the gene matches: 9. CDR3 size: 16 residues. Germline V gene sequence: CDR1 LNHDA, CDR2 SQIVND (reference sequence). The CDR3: CASSIVGAGVSDTQYF. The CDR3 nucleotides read TGTGCCAGTAGTATTGTGGGAGCGGGAGTATCAGATACGCAGTATTTT.

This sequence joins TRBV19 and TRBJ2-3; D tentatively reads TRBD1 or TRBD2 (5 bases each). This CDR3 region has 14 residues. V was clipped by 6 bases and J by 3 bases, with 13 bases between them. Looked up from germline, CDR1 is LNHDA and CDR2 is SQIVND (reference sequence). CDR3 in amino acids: CASSLAGRTDTQYF. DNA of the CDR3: TGTGCCAGTAGCCTAGCAGGGCGGACAGATACGCAGTATTTT.

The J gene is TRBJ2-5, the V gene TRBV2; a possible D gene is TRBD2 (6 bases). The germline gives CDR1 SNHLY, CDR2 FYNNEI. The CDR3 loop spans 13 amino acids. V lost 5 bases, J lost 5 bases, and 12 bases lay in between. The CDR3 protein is CASSLYREETQYF. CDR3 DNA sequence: TGTGCCAGCAGTCTCTACCGGGAGGAGACCCAGTACTTC.

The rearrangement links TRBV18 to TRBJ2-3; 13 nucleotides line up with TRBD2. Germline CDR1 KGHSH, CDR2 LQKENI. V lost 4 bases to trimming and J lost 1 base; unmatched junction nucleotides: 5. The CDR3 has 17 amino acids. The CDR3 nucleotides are TGTGCCAGCTCACGCTCCGGGACTAGCGGGGGCACAGATACGCAGTATTTT. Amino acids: CASSRSGTSGGTDTQYF.

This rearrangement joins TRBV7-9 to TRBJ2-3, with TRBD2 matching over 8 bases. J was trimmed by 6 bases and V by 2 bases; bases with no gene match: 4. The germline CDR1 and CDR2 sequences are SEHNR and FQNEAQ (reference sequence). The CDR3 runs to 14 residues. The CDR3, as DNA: TGTGCCAGCAGCTTATCTCCGGGAGGGGATACGCAGTATTTT. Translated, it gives CASSLSPGGDTQYF. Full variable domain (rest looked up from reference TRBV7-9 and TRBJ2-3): DTGVSQNPRHKITKRGQNVTFRCDPISEHNRLYWYRQTLGQGPEFLTYFQNEAQLEKSRLLSDRFSAERPKGSFSTLEIQRTEQGDSAMYLCASSLSPGGDTQYFGPGTRLTVL.

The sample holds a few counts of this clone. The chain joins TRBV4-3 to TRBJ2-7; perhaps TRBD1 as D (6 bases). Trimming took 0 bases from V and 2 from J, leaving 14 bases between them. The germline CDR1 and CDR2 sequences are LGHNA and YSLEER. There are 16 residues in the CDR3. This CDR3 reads CASSQDLGTPAYEQYF. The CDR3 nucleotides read TGCGCCAGCAGCCAAGATTTGGGGACACCTGCCTACGAGCAGTACTTC.

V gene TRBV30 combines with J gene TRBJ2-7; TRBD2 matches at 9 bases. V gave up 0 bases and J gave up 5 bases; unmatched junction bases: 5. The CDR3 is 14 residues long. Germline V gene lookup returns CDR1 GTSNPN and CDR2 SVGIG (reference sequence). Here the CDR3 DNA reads TGTGCCTGGAGTGTGGGCGGGAGGGCCCACGAGCAGTACTTC. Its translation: CAWSVGGRAHEQYF.

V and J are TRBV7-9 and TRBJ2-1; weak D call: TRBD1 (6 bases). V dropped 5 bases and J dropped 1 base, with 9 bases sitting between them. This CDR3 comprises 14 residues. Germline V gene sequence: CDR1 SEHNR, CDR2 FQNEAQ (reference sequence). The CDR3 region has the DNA TGTGCCAGCAGCGAACAGGGATCCTACAATGAGCAGTTCTTC. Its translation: CASSEQGSYNEQFF.